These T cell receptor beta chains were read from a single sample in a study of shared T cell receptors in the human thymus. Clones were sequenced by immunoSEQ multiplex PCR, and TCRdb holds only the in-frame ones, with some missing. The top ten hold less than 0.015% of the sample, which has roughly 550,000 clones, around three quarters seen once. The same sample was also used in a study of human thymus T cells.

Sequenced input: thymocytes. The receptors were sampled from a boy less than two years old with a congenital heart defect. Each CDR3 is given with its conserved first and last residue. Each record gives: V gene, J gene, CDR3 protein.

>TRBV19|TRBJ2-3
CASSYTDTQYF
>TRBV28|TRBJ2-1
CASSSHVREREVGSYNEQFF
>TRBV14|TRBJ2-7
CASSQSSYEQYF
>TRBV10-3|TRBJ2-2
CATRGSGDTGELFF
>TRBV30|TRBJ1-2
CAWSEGIPPISTTASEGYTF
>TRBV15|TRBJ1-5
CATSRDRTSNAQPQHF
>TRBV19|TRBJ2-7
CASSTTGGRYEQYF
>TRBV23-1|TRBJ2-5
CASSQWLAGGQETQYF
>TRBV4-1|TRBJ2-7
CASSFGQDLTYEQYF
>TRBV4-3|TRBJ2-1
CASSQGSLAGGPWSEQFF
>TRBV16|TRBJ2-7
CASSHPPAGNSYEQYF
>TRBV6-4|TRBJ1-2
CASSPGGLGVYTF
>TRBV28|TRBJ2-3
CASSLSAGQELTDTQYF
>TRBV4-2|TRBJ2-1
CASSTTSGEQFF
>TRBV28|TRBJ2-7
CASTPTHRDRGTYEQYF
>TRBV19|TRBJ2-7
CASSSLGQGRNEQYF
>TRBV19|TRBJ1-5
CASSDTGGRQPQHF
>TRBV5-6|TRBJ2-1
CASSSGGSSYNEQFF
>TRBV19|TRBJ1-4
CASSYGLNEKLFF
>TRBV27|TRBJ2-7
CASSTDRAHEQYF
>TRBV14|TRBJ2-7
CASSLDLADSYEQYF
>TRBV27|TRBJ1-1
CASSLGGQGSLNTEAFF
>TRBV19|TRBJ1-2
CAAWGGDGYTF
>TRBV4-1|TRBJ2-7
CASSQAPSGSRDEQYF
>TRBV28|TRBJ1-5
CASSFGTDSNQPQHF
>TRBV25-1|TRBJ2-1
CASFSGTSGRGDYNEQFF
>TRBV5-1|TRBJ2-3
CASNESGVTDTQYF
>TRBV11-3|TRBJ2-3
CASSLRGPGTRGDTQYF
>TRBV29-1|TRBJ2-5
CSGKQGIPTKETQYF
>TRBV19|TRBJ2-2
CASSIIDYNTGELFF
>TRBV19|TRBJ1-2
CASSAWDRGRYGYTF
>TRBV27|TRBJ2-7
CASREGQQTYEQYF
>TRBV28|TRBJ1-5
CASSGTDYQPQHF
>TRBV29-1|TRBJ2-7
CSVVETGVSNEQYF
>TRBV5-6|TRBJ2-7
CASSLTSGPYEQYF
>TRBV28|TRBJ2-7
CASSLTYPPTRHEQYF
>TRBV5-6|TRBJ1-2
CASSLITGGMDGYTF
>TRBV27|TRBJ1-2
CASGLPGGPGYTF
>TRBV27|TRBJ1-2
CASSIAPVGGLGYTF
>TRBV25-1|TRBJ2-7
CASSEPSGTSYEQYF
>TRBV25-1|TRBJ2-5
CASSYSDRVRKETQYF
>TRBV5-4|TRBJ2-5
CASSILGQGGVGTQYF
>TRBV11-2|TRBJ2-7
CASSSTGRGGNEQYF
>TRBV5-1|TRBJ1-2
CASSPTGSNYGYTF
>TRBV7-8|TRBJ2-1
CASSFRLAGRGEQFF
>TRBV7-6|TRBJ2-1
CASTVGTSYHNEQFF
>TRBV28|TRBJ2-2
CASIRSGTAYTGELFF
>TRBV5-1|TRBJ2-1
CASSCPGTSGRSSYNEQFF
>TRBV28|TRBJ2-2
CASSPRTSGRPNTGELFF
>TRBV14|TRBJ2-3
CASSASDTDTQYF
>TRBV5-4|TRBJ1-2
CASRDRTDAMARTF
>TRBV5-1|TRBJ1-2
CASSLLVDGGYTF
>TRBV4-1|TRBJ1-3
CASSQDPGFSGNTIYF